Following are 18 T cell receptor beta chains from one sample sequenced in a study of T cells in Graves' hyperthyroidism and ophthalmopathy. RNA transcripts yielded amplified TCR beta CDR3 regions. HTBI primers were the set used in a first-round RT-PCR of the TCR CDR3. TCRdb independently ran MiXCR on the multiplex PCR reads; one entry per CDR3 protein. The repertoire holds about 290,000 distinct CDR3 sequences, roughly 13% seen once, with 7.9% in the top ten. Sample: blood. The receptors here all came from a woman aged 40 to 49 with Graves' hyperthyroidism.

This clonotype was detected only a few times. The rearrangement links TRBV5-1 to TRBJ1-3; D not certain. The germline gives CDR1 SGHRS, CDR2 YFSETQ. Trimming removed 0 bases at V and 0 bases at J, with 7 bases between. The CDR3 loop spans 15 amino acids. This CDR3 is CASSLDRRSGNTIYF. The DNA for the CDR3 is TGCGCCAGCAGCTTGGACAGACGCTCTGGAAACACCATATATTTT.

This clonotype came up a few times. The rearrangement uses TRBV7-2 and TRBJ2-7; D might be TRBD2 (6 bases). The CDR3 length is 16 residues. Looked up from germline, CDR1 is SGHTA and CDR2 is FQGNSA. Trimming shortened V by 4 bases and J by 3 bases, and 19 bases separated the two germline ends. The CDR3 is CASSWGLPGGGYEQYF. CDR3 coding DNA: TGTGCCAGCAGCTGGGGACTTCCCGGGGGTGGCTACGAGCAGTACTTC.

In this sample, this clonotype turned up many times. The chain combines TRBV5-6 with TRBJ2-2; D gene unclear. Per germline, CDR1 SGHDT and CDR2 YYEEEE. Between the trimmed V and J ends, which lost 0 bases and 2 bases, there was a span of 5 bases. The CDR3 extends over 14 amino acids. The CDR3 is CASSLVFNTGELFF. The CDR3, as DNA: TGTGCCAGCAGCTTGGTCTTTAACACCGGGGAGCTGTTTTTT.

This clonotype was recorded a few times. This sequence joins TRBV6-1 and TRBJ1-3; D remains ambiguous. Germline CDR1 is MNHNS and CDR2 is SASEGT. This CDR3 is built from 16 residues. The V end lost 5 bases, the J end lost 0 bases, and 14 bases lay between the germline ends. CDR3 sequence (DNA): TGTGCCAGCAGTCAAGGCGGAGGCCTCTCTGGAAACACCATATATTTT. This codes for CASSQGGGLSGNTIYF.

Comment on this clonotype: A single base separates this from a much larger clone, so it may be a read error. This chain uses TRBV29-1 with TRBJ2-3; tentative D call: TRBD2 (5 bases). V lost 5 bases to trimming and J lost 4 bases, with 10 bases between them. This CDR3 is 12 amino acids long. Per the germline V gene, CDR1 is SQVTM and CDR2 is ANQGSEA. The CDR3 loop reads CSVTSGSDTQYF. CDR3 coding DNA: TGCAGCGTTACGAGCGGCTCAGATACGCAGTATTTT.

This clonotype has only a few counts. For the CDR3, the DNA is TGTGCCAGCAACAGGTTCATGGCAGATACGCAGTATTTT. It encodes CASNRFMADTQYF. V gene TRBV25-1 combines with J gene TRBJ2-3; TRBD1 might be the D (5 bases). Germline values: CDR1 MGHDK, CDR2 SYGVNS. The CDR3 sequence is 13 residues long. The ends were cut back, 7 bases at V and 4 bases at J, with 12 bases in the middle.

The genes are TRBV4-1 and TRBJ2-7; D not certain. The V gene lost 1 base and the J gene lost 0 bases, with 10 bases spanning the gap. The CDR3 loop spans 15 amino acids. From germline, CDR1 is MGHRA and CDR2 YSYEKL. The CDR3: CASSQGALSSYEQYF. The CDR3 DNA is TGCGCCAGCAGCCAAGGGGCACTCAGCTCCTACGAGCAGTACTTC.

This clonotype occurred many times. The chain recombines TRBV6-1 with TRBJ1-5; D remains ambiguous. Germline V lookup: CDR1 MNHNS, CDR2 SASEGT. The V and J ends lost 9 bases and 3 bases respectively, with 18 bases between them. CDR3 length equals 15 residues. The CDR3 sequence: CASLWQVPSNQPQHF. The CDR3 DNA sequence: TGTGCCAGTCTTTGGCAGGTCCCCTCCAATCAGCCCCAGCATTTT.

V gene TRBV7-3 combines with J gene TRBJ2-7; 9 nucleotides agree with TRBD2. This CDR3 is 14 amino acids long. After removal of 4 bases from V and 7 bases from J, the junction contained 8 bases not matched to a gene. The germline V gene encodes CDR1 SGHTA and CDR2 FQGTGA. Written as DNA, the CDR3 is TGTGCCAGCAGCTCAGCGGGAGGTTCAGGGGAGCAGTACTTC. Translating it yields CASSSAGGSGEQYF.

This clonotype has at least ten counts. This sequence joins TRBV18 and TRBJ1-2, with D unresolved. V lost 3 bases and J 4 bases, leaving 12 bases between the germline ends. The CDR3 extends over 14 amino acids. The germline gives CDR1 KGHSH, CDR2 LQKENI. As DNA, the CDR3 is TGTGCCAGCTCACCGGGTGTCACCTCCTATGGCTACACCTTC. It encodes CASSPGVTSYGYTF.

This clonotype has more than one count but fewer than ten. V and J are TRBV6-5 and TRBJ2-4; the match to TRBD2 covers 7 bases. The germline gives CDR1 MNHEY, CDR2 SVGAGI. The CDR3 extends over 15 amino acids. V trimming: 2 bases; J trimming: 0 bases; junction bases outside the gene matches: 1. The CDR3 loop is CASSYLAAAKNIQYF. The CDR3 DNA follows: TGTGCCAGCAGTTACCTAGCGGCAGCCAAAAACATTCAGTACTTC.

Regarding this clonotype: The germline gene is not matched at one end of the junction; a read error may be the cause. This rearrangement joins TRBV6-2 or TRBV6-3 to TRBJ2-1; D gene uncertain. Germline values: CDR1 MNHEY, CDR2 SVGEGT. The CDR3 runs 13 residues. The CDR3 loop is CASSDSLYNEQFF. The DNA for the CDR3 is TGTGCCAGCAGTGACTCGCTCTACAATGAGCAGTTCTTC.

The rearrangement uses TRBV28 and TRBJ2-1, with D tentatively TRBD1 or TRBD2 (5 bases each). The CDR3 totals 12 residues. CDR1 and CDR2 from the germline V gene are MDHEN and SYDVKM. Trimming removed 6 bases from V and 12 bases from J, with 15 bases in between. The CDR3 is CASRLIDGGQFF. The CDR3 nucleotides read TGTGCCAGCAGGCTGATCGATGGGGGGCAGTTCTTC.

This clonotype was detected ten times or more. This chain connects TRBV7-2 to TRBJ2-7; D is ambiguous. CDR3 length equals 12 residues. Looked up from germline, CDR1 is SGHTA and CDR2 is FQGNSA. V dropped 2 bases and J dropped 3 bases, with 5 bases sitting between them. In DNA, the CDR3 is TGTGCCAGCAGCTTATACTTCTACGAGCAGTACTTC. It encodes CASSLYFYEQYF.

The rearrangement uses TRBV18 and TRBJ2-2, with 13 bases aligning to TRBD2. CDR1 is KGHSH and CDR2 is LQKENI in the germline V gene. Unmatched junction bases numbered 4, after V lost 2 bases and J lost 7 bases. This CDR3 spans 16 amino acids. The CDR3 region is CASSPGTSGTDGELFF. The CDR3 region has the DNA TGTGCCAGCTCACCAGGGACTAGCGGGACTGACGGGGAGCTGTTTTTT.

There are many counts of this clonotype. The rearrangement links TRBV10-3 to TRBJ2-5; no definite D call. Germline V gives CDR1 ENHRY, CDR2 SYGVKD. The ends were cut back, 4 bases at V and 5 bases at J, with 11 bases in the middle. The CDR3 loop spans 13 amino acids. CDR3 DNA: TGTGCCATCAGTGGGGCCGAAAAGGAGACCCAGTACTTC. Protein: CAISGAEKETQYF.

This clonotype was picked up many times. The chain combines TRBV28 with TRBJ2-3; maybe TRBD2 (5 bases). The germline V and J ends were trimmed by 9 bases and 1 base, with 8 bases remaining between them. Germline V gene sequence: CDR1 MDHEN, CDR2 SYDVKM. This CDR3 is built from 12 residues. The CDR3 spells CASSEGTDTQYF. Written as DNA, the CDR3 is TGTGCCAGTAGCGAGGGCACAGATACGCAGTATTTT.

This clonotype was seen repeatedly, ten times or more. This chain links TRBV2 with TRBJ1-6; weak D call: TRBD1 (6 bases). The V gene lost 8 bases and the J gene lost 6 bases, with 11 bases spanning the gap. From germline, CDR1 is SNHLY and CDR2 FYNNEI. This CDR3 is 13 amino acids long. The DNA of the CDR3 is TGTGCCAGCGGGGTACAGGGTAATTCACCCCTCCACTTT. Translating gives CASGVQGNSPLHF.